Below, 11 T cell receptor beta chains from the same sample are listed, as sequenced in a study of blood T cell repertoires in COVID-19. Only in-frame clones appear in the TCRdb table, and some are missing; sequencing was by immunoSEQ multiplex PCR. The profile shows about 400,000 clones, 89% of them singletons. The sequencing sample was made of peripheral blood. The receptor source for this set is a man aged 40-50 years with acute or convalescent COVID-19.

This chain uses TRBV9 with TRBJ1-2; 8 bases are shared with TRBD1. The CDR3 runs 13 residues. V shed 3 bases and J 3 bases; nucleotides not matched to a gene: 1. Germline values: CDR1 SGDLS, CDR2 YYNGEE. In DNA form, the CDR3 reads TGTGCCAGCAGCGGGGGACAGGACTATGGCTACACCTTC. Protein sequence: CASSGGQDYGYTF.

Notes on this clone: The germline gene is not matched at one end of the junction; a read error may be the cause. This sample includes further DNA sequences coding for the same CDR3. The chain has TRBV20-1 and TRBJ1-2; a possible D gene is TRBD1 (6 bases). This CDR3 has 10 amino acids. The germline CDR1 and CDR2 sequences are DFQATT and SNEGSKA (reference sequence). The CDR3 region is CSAGGGGYTF. CDR3 DNA sequence: TGTAGTGCTGGGGGCGGGGGCTACACCTTC.

The chain joins TRBV6-2 or TRBV6-3 to TRBJ2-7; D is ambiguous. The CDR3 is made up of 13 amino acids. Per the germline V gene, CDR1 is MNHEY and CDR2 is SVGEGT. V lost 2 bases, J lost 3 bases, and 8 bases lay in between. In DNA form, the CDR3 reads TGTGCCAGCAGTTACACAGTTGTCTACGAGCAGTACTTC. This gives the protein CASSYTVVYEQYF.

This chain uses TRBV6-6 with TRBJ2-5, with 10 positions matching TRBD1. The CDR3 contains 16 residues. V was clipped by 5 bases and J by 5 bases; unmatched bases: 11. Germline V lookup: CDR1 MNHNY, CDR2 SVGAGI (reference sequence). CDR3 sequence (DNA): TGTGCCAGCAGTACAACCCGGACAGGGGGTGAGGAGACCCAGTACTTC. It codes for CASSTTRTGGEETQYF.

The J gene is TRBJ2-7, the V gene TRBV4-1; D might be TRBD1 (5 bases). With 1 base removed from V and 0 bases from J, the gap between germline ends came to 7 bases. The V gene's germline CDR1 is MGHRA and CDR2 YSYEKL. CDR3 length: 14 amino acids. CDR3: CASSQGQGSYEQYF. The DNA for the CDR3 is TGCGCCAGCAGCCAAGGGCAGGGCTCCTACGAGCAGTACTTC.

The rearrangement links TRBV2 to TRBJ2-6; the match to TRBD1 covers 9 bases. The germline V gene has CDR1 SNHLY and CDR2 FYNNEI. The CDR3 is 17 residues long. V was pared by 4 bases and J by 0 bases, with 4 bases of the junction left unmatched. This CDR3 is CASSAGTGSSGANVLTF. Written as DNA, the CDR3 is TGTGCCAGCAGTGCTGGGACAGGGTCCTCTGGGGCCAACGTCCTGACTTTC.

The CDR3 bases are TGCGCCAGCAGCTTACTACAGGGGGCGGAAGAGCAGTACTTC. Protein: CASSLLQGAEEQYF. The rearrangement links TRBV5-1 to TRBJ2-7, with 9 bases fitting TRBD1. The CDR3 spans 14 residues. From germline, CDR1 is SGHRS and CDR2 YFSETQ. The ends lost 2 bases at V and 7 bases at J; junction bases unmatched: 7.

This chain links TRBV9 with TRBJ1-2; a possible D gene is TRBD1 (6 bases). V lost 0 bases and J 1 base, leaving 16 bases between the germline ends. The CDR3 sequence is 17 residues long. Germline assignment: CDR1 SGDLS and CDR2 YYNGEE. In nucleotides, the CDR3 is TGTGCCAGCAGCGTAGGCCCCGGGGGGGCGGGTAACTATGGCTACACCTTC. Its protein is CASSVGPGGAGNYGYTF.

The chain couples TRBV10-2 to TRBJ1-2, with TRBD1 identical over 11 bases. Germline assignment: CDR1 WSHSY and CDR2 SAAADI. The V gene end was trimmed by 0 bases and the J gene end by 7 bases; junction bases not matched to a gene: 10. This CDR3 comprises 17 residues. The CDR3 spells CASSESKGTGGYGGYTF. The CDR3 DNA is TGCGCCAGCAGTGAGTCGAAGGGGACAGGGGGATATGGTGGCTACACCTTC.

V and J are TRBV2 and TRBJ2-3; 12 nucleotides match TRBD1. J gave up 6 bases and V 1 base, and 2 bases lay outside the gene matches. The CDR3 loop spans 15 amino acids. CDR1 is SNHLY and CDR2 is FYNNEI in the germline V gene. CDR3: CASSEEGTGGDTQYF. The CDR3 coding sequence is TGTGCCAGCAGTGAAGAGGGGACAGGGGGCGATACGCAGTATTTT.

In its sample, this clone was seen once. The chain is built from TRBV18 and TRBJ2-1; D uncertain. CDR1 is KGHSH, CDR2 LQKENI, per germline. Trimming shortened V by 0 bases and J by 6 bases, and 12 bases separated the two germline ends. CDR3 length equals 15 residues. This CDR3 is CASSPPSVPTNEQFF. The DNA for the CDR3 is TGTGCCAGCTCACCACCAAGCGTCCCGACCAATGAGCAGTTCTTC.